This T cell receptor (beta chain) was captured by sequencing in a study of shared clonotypes between healthy human individuals. Study-level information: Used for every donor were three CD4 naive, three CD4 memory, two CD8 naive and one CD8 memory plate.

The CDR3 sequence is 14 residues long. V dropped 3 bases and J dropped 2 bases, with 10 bases sitting between them. Per the germline V gene, CDR1 is KGHSH and CDR2 is LQKENI. Study-level findings and limits: Rarefaction indicated that sorted-subset sequencing remained incomplete although depth was large. Approximately 5.3% was the fraction of naive CD4 clonotypes found shared across a few donors.

In its sample, this clone was seen once. Its antigen remains unknown. Researchers partitioned CD4+ cells into CD45RA+ naive and CD45RA-negative memory subsets. TCRdb's table, derived via immunoSEQ multiplex PCR, lists solely in-frame clones and lacks some. The sample holds more than 850,000 clones, about four fifths seen once. What was sequenced was memory CD4+ T cells from PBMCs. The subset: CD45RA-negative fraction. The chain links TRBV18 to TRBJ1-2, with D tentatively TRBD1 (5 bases). The source of this sequence is a young man in good health. Some clones in this sample may be carry-over from other donors' samples. CDR3 coding DNA: TGTGCCAGCTCACCGGGGGGGAGCAACTATGGCTACACCTTC. The encoded protein is CASSPGGSNYGYTF.